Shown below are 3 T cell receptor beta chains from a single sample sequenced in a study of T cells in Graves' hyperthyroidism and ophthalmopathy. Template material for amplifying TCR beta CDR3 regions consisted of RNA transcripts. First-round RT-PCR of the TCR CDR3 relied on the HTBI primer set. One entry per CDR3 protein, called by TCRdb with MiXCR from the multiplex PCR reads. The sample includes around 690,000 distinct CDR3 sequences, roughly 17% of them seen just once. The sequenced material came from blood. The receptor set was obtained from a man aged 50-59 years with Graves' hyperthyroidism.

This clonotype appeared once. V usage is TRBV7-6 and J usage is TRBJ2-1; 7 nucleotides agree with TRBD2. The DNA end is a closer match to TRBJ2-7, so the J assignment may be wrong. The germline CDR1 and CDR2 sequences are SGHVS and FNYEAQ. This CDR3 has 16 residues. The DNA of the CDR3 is TGTGCCAGCAGCTTAGCGCCGGGAGGTGCCTACAATGAGCAGTACTTC. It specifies CASSLAPGGAYNEQYF.

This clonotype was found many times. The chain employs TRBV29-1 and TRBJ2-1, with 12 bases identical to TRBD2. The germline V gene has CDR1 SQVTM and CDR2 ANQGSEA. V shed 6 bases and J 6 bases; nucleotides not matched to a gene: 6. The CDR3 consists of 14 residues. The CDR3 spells CSVLGLAGPNEQFF. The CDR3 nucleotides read TGCAGCGTCCTCGGACTAGCGGGACCCAATGAGCAGTTCTTC.

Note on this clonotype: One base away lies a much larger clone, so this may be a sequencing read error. CDR3 nucleotide sequence: TGTGCCACCAGCAGAGTAGTCGGGGCTGCTGAAAAACTGTTTTTT. As protein: CATSRVVGAAEKLFF. The rearrangement links TRBV15 to TRBJ1-4, with D possibly TRBD1 on 5 matching bases. This CDR3 contains 15 residues. Between the trimmed V and J ends, which lost 1 base and 7 bases, there was a span of 13 bases. Per germline, CDR1 LNHNV and CDR2 YYDKDF (reference sequence).